These 29 T cell receptor beta chains came from one sample sequenced in a study of blood T cell repertoires in COVID-19. Sequencing used immunoSEQ multiplex PCR; TCRdb keeps in-frame clones, though not all of them. Among about 310,000 clones listed, around nine tenths were seen once. Material: peripheral blood. The receptors were gathered from a man between 50 and 59 years old with active or convalescent COVID-19.

In this sample, this clone turned up a few times. The chain has TRBV4-2 and TRBJ2-7; 7 positions match TRBD1. Germline CDR1 LGHNA, CDR2 YNFKEQ. With 5 bases clipped from V and 3 bases from J, the junction kept 7 bases outside the gene matches. The length of the CDR3 is 14 residues. The CDR3 sequence: CASSEPGQYYEQYF. Written as DNA, the CDR3 is TGTGCCAGCAGCGAACCGGGACAGTACTACGAGCAGTACTTC.

This rearrangement joins TRBV7-9 to TRBJ1-4; D may be TRBD1 (6 bases). V was pared by 6 bases and J by 7 bases, with 15 bases between. Germline V gene lookup returns CDR1 SEHNR and CDR2 FQNEAQ (reference sequence). This CDR3 is 14 amino acids long. The CDR3 spells CASRPQGISEKLFF. CDR3 coding DNA: TGTGCCAGCAGACCACAGGGAATCTCTGAAAAACTGTTTTTT. Full variable domain (outside the CDR3, taken from reference TRBV7-9 and TRBJ1-4): DTGVSQNPRHKITKRGQNVTFRCDPISEHNRLYWYRQTLGQGPEFLTYFQNEAQLEKSRLLSDRFSAERPKGSFSTLEIQRTEQGDSAMYLCASRPQGISEKLFFGSGTQLSVL.

The chain has TRBV30 and TRBJ1-1; tentatively, D is TRBD1 (5 bases). V was pared by 5 bases and J by 8 bases, with 18 bases between. Looked up from germline, CDR1 is GTSNPN and CDR2 is SVGIG (reference sequence). The CDR3 contains 13 residues. CDR3 residues: CAWGSGMVVEAFF. The CDR3 bases are TGTGCCTGGGGTTCAGGGATGGTTGTCGAAGCTTTCTTT.

As regards this clone: An end of the junction does not agree with germline; a read error may underlie this. The gene calls are TRBV7-7 and TRBJ1-1, with D possibly matching TRBD1 (6 bases). This CDR3 has 9 amino acids. Germline loops: CDR1 SSHAT, CDR2 FNYEAQ (reference sequence). CDR3 residues: CASSLGGPF. The CDR3 coding sequence is TGTGCTAGCAGCTTAGGGGGGCCCTTT.

The gene calls are TRBV6-1 and TRBJ2-7, with TRBD1 matching 7 bases. This CDR3 contains 16 residues. V shed 3 bases, J shed 5 bases, and the junction held 13 bases outside the gene matches. Germline V CDR1 and CDR2: MNHNS, SASEGT. CDR3 loop: CASSDTLRGQSHEQYF. As DNA, the CDR3 is TGTGCCAGCAGTGATACCCTTAGGGGACAGTCCCACGAGCAGTACTTC.

The chain combines TRBV7-8 with TRBJ1-2; a possible D gene is TRBD1 (5 bases). There are 13 residues in the CDR3. Deletions cut 0 bases from V and 4 bases from J, with 6 bases between. Per the germline V gene, CDR1 is SGHVS and CDR2 is FQNEAQ. CDR3 residues: CASSLAGGYGYTF. DNA of the CDR3: TGTGCCAGCAGCTTAGCGGGGGGCTATGGCTACACCTTC. The variable domain in full, with the rest retrieved from reference TRBV7-8 and TRBJ1-2, is GAGVSQSPRYKVAKRGQDVALRCDPISGHVSLFWYQQALGQGPEFLTYFQNEAQLDKSGLPSDRFFAERPEGSVSTLKIQRTQQEDSAVYLCASSLAGGYGYTFGSGTRLTVV.

This chain links TRBV28 with TRBJ1-2; TRBD1 matches 9 bases. The CDR3 is 17 residues long. V lost 8 bases to trimming and J lost 0 bases; unmatched junction nucleotides: 13. Germline CDR1 is MDHEN and CDR2 is SYDVKM. Here the CDR3 reads CASGGSGTGSTNYGYTF. As DNA, the CDR3 is TGTGCCAGCGGGGGGTCCGGGACAGGGAGCACTAACTATGGCTACACCTTC.

The chain links TRBV2 to TRBJ2-5; maybe TRBD2 (5 bases). The germline V gene has CDR1 SNHLY and CDR2 FYNNEI. The V gene lost 10 bases and the J gene lost 3 bases, with 18 bases spanning the gap. There are 14 residues in the CDR3. In nucleotides, the CDR3 is TGTGCCACCCAGAGGGAGATGGGAGAAGAGACCCAGTACTTC. Amino acids: CATQREMGEETQYF.

The chain is built from TRBV28 and TRBJ1-1; a weak D match, TRBD1 (6 bases). The CDR3 has 13 residues. In germline, CDR1 is MDHEN, CDR2 SYDVKM. Trimming removed 8 bases at V and 1 base at J, with 11 bases between. CDR3 coding DNA: TGTGCCAGCCGTCCGGGACAGAACACTGAAGCTTTCTTT. Its translation: CASRPGQNTEAFF.

The V call is TRBV5-1, the J call TRBJ2-3, with 14 bases aligning to TRBD2. After removal of 4 bases from V and 0 bases from J, the junction contained 4 bases not matched to a gene. In germline, CDR1 is SGHRS, CDR2 YFSETQ. The CDR3 is 17 amino acids. CDR3 in DNA: TGCGCCAGCAGCCACGGACTAGCGGGGGGTAGCACAGATACGCAGTATTTT. Translating it yields CASSHGLAGGSTDTQYF.

V is TRBV4-3 and J is TRBJ1-1, with D perhaps matching TRBD1 (6 bases). Germline CDR1 and CDR2: LGHNA and YSLEER. This CDR3 region has 14 residues. V was clipped by 7 bases and J by 4 bases, with 16 bases between them. CDR3 residues: CASTRAGAGTEAFF. The CDR3 DNA follows: TGCGCCAGCACCAGGGCAGGGGCCGGCACTGAAGCTTTCTTT.

The chain links TRBV7-2 to TRBJ2-7, with 9 bases that match TRBD1. The CDR3 covers 17 residues. From germline, CDR1 is SGHTA and CDR2 FQGNSA. Germline trimming cut 1 base from V and 6 bases from J; bases unmatched to any gene: 13. CDR3 sequence: CASSLGPTGGLPGEQYF. The CDR3 coding sequence is TGTGCCAGCAGCTTAGGGCCTACAGGGGGCCTCCCTGGCGAGCAGTACTTC.

The chain uses TRBV3-1 (or the pseudogene TRBV3-2) and TRBJ2-1; 7 nucleotides align to TRBD1. With 5 bases clipped from V and 3 bases from J, the junction kept 1 base outside the gene matches. This CDR3 comprises 13 residues. Looked up from germline, CDR1 is LGHDT and CDR2 is YNNKEL (reference sequence). The CDR3 bases are TGTGCCAGCAGCAACAGGGGCTACAATGAGCAGTTCTTC. Its protein is CASSNRGYNEQFF.

The chain links TRBV19 to TRBJ1-5, with D possibly matching TRBD1 (5 bases). Germline values: CDR1 LNHDA, CDR2 SQIVND (reference sequence). The CDR3 is 13 residues long. Trimming left V 10 bases short and J 3 bases short, with 13 bases between. CDR3 amino acids: CATGDFTNQPQHF. CDR3 coding DNA: TGTGCCACTGGGGACTTTACCAATCAGCCCCAGCATTTT.

The chain carries TRBV6-2 or TRBV6-3 and TRBJ2-5; 12 positions agree with TRBD2. J gave up 1 base and V 5 bases, and 5 bases lay outside the gene matches. CDR1 and CDR2 from the germline V gene are MNHEY and SVGEGT. The CDR3 runs 16 residues. The DNA of the CDR3 is TGTGCCAGCAGTCCCCTAGCGGGGGGGCTCCAAGAGACCCAGTACTTC. Its translation: CASSPLAGGLQETQYF.

This clone was found once. V is TRBV4-1 and J is TRBJ1-1, with 9 nucleotides matching TRBD1. The germline V gene encodes CDR1 MGHRA and CDR2 YSYEKL. J gave up 4 bases and V 1 base, and 10 bases lay outside the gene matches. The CDR3 loop spans 17 amino acids. The CDR3 sequence is CASSQGATRDRATEAFF. CDR3 sequence (DNA): TGCGCCAGCAGCCAAGGGGCGACACGGGACAGGGCCACTGAAGCTTTCTTT.

This clone was counted once. The chain is built from TRBV9 and TRBJ1-3; possible D gene TRBD1, 6 bases. Between the trimmed V and J ends, which lost 3 bases and 0 bases, there was a span of 16 bases. There are 17 residues in the CDR3. From germline, CDR1 is SGDLS and CDR2 YYNGEE. The CDR3 bases are TGTGCCAGCAGCGCAGGGGCTACCCCACCCTCTGGAAACACCATATATTTT. This sequence encodes CASSAGATPPSGNTIYF.

The CDR3 sequence: CASSFSRAGELFF. In nucleotides, the CDR3 is TGTGCCAGCAGCTTTTCGAGGGCCGGGGAGCTGTTTTTT. The chain carries TRBV7-2 and TRBJ2-2; weak D call: TRBD2 (5 bases). The germline V and J ends were trimmed by 3 bases and 6 bases, with 8 bases remaining between them. The CDR3 covers 13 residues. Germline lookup yields CDR1 SGHTA and CDR2 FQGNSA.

The genes are TRBV6-5 and TRBJ1-2; 7 bases are shared with TRBD1. Germline-derived CDR1 and CDR2 are MNHEY and SVGAGI. The CDR3 is 14 residues long. V lost 6 bases and J lost 8; bases outside the gene matches: 12. This chain's CDR3 is CASRPPTTGSGYTF. CDR3 in DNA: TGTGCCAGCAGACCACCCACGACAGGGAGCGGCTACACCTTC.

This clone was counted a single time. The rearrangement uses TRBV28 and TRBJ1-5; 8 bases fit TRBD1. Germline assignment: CDR1 MDHEN and CDR2 SYDVKM. This CDR3 comprises 15 residues. Germline trimming cut 6 bases from V and 7 bases from J; bases unmatched to any gene: 11. Here the CDR3 reads CASRRNRGVGQPQHF. CDR3 sequence (DNA): TGTGCCAGCAGACGTAACAGGGGGGTAGGACAGCCCCAGCATTTT.

There are a few counts of this clone. This chain joins TRBV10-2 and TRBJ1-5; a possible D gene is TRBD1 (6 bases). The germline CDR1 and CDR2 sequences are WSHSY and SAAADI. Trimming left V 4 bases short and J 0 bases short, with 10 bases between. CDR3 length equals 15 residues. The CDR3, as DNA: TGCGCCAGCAGTGGGGCAGGGGCTAGCAATCAGCCCCAGCATTTT. Translation: CASSGAGASNQPQHF.

The chain couples TRBV6-2 or TRBV6-3 to TRBJ2-1, with D possibly matching TRBD1 (6 bases). The V end lost 2 bases, the J end lost 1 base, and 18 bases lay between the germline ends. Germline CDR1 reads MNHEY; CDR2 reads SVGEGT. The CDR3 extends over 18 amino acids. DNA of the CDR3: TGTGCCAGCAGTTACACCCGCCTATCGACAGGATCCTACAATGAGCAGTTCTTC. It translates to CASSYTRLSTGSYNEQFF.

This clone appeared a few times. This chain joins TRBV4-2 and TRBJ2-3, with 11 bases matching TRBD2. From germline, CDR1 is LGHNA and CDR2 YNFKEQ. Trimming took 4 bases from V and 0 from J; bases not matched to a gene: 9. The CDR3 totals 18 residues. CDR3 DNA sequence: TGTGCCAGCAGCCCGGGACTAGCGGAAATAGGTAGCACAGATACGCAGTATTTT. Its translation: CASSPGLAEIGSTDTQYF.

This chain connects TRBV5-4 to TRBJ2-7; 14 bases line up with TRBD2. With 4 bases clipped from V and 1 base from J, the junction kept 7 bases outside the gene matches. The CDR3 is made up of 17 amino acids. Germline CDR1 reads SGHNT; CDR2 reads YYREEE (reference sequence). CDR3 DNA: TGTGCCAGCAGCCCCGGACTAGCGGGGGGACTTTCCTACGAGCAGTACTTC. Its protein product is CASSPGLAGGLSYEQYF. The whole variable domain, remainder taken from reference TRBV5-4 and TRBJ2-7, is ETGVTQSPTHLIKTRGQQVTLRCSSQSGHNTVSWYQQALGQGPQFIFQYYREEENGRGNFPPRFSGLQFPNYSSELNVNALELDDSALYLCASSPGLAGGLSYEQYFGPGTRLTVT.

V usage is TRBV7-3 and J usage is TRBJ2-2, with 8 bases identical to TRBD2. The CDR3 has 17 amino acids. Germline assignment: CDR1 SGHTA and CDR2 FQGTGA. Trimming cost V 1 base and J 2 bases; bases outside gene matches: 6. CDR3 nucleotide sequence: TGTGCCAGCAGCTTAAGGTTTAGCGGGAACAACACCGGGGAGCTGTTTTTT. It is translated as CASSLRFSGNNTGELFF.

Remarks on this clone: Other DNA variants within this sample encode the same CDR3. The chain recombines TRBV28 with TRBJ2-7; no definite D call. Trimming shortened V by 6 bases and J by 2 bases, and 8 bases separated the two germline ends. CDR1 is MDHEN, CDR2 SYDVKM, per germline. The CDR3 sequence is 12 residues long. Here the CDR3 reads CASSLGTYEQYF. The CDR3 DNA reads as TGTGCCAGCAGCCTAGGCACCTACGAGCAGTACTTC.

The V gene is TRBV11-3, the J gene TRBJ2-5, with D possibly matching TRBD2 (5 bases). Germline V gene sequence: CDR1 SGHNT, CDR2 YENEEA. The ends were cut back, 5 bases at V and 1 base at J, with 8 bases in the middle. The CDR3 spans 13 residues. CDR3 region: CASSRDRQETQYF. The CDR3 DNA follows: TGTGCCAGCAGCCGGGATCGCCAAGAGACCCAGTACTTC.

The J gene is TRBJ2-3, the V gene TRBV15; 7 bases match TRBD2. V lost 5 bases, J lost 0 bases, and 8 bases stayed unmatched. The CDR3 length is 16 residues. Germline CDR1 and CDR2: LNHNV and YYDKDF (reference sequence). CDR3 loop: CATSGLKRGSTDTQYF. In nucleotides, the CDR3 is TGTGCCACCAGCGGTTTAAAGCGGGGTAGCACAGATACGCAGTATTTT.

The gene calls are TRBV27 and TRBJ1-1, with D possibly matching TRBD1 (6 bases). CDR1 MNHEY and CDR2 SMNVEV come from the germline V gene (reference sequence). This CDR3 is 16 amino acids long. Trimming stripped 7 bases from V and 3 bases from J, with 21 bases between. The CDR3 is CASTTGPSWVDTEAFF. The CDR3 DNA sequence: TGTGCCAGCACGACAGGACCGTCTTGGGTGGACACTGAAGCTTTCTTT.